These T cell receptor beta chains were read from a single sample in a study of radiotherapy plus CTLA-4 blockade in lung cancer. Profiling relied on immunoSEQ multiplex PCR, and the TCRdb table lists in-frame clones only, not all of them. The sample yields over 85,000 clones, approximately 74% seen once. The sample consisted of peripheral blood, taken from a patient treated with radiotherapy plus ipilimumab. These receptors all stem from a human donor with non-small cell lung cancer who had a partial response to radiotherapy plus ipilimumab. Some clones in this sample may be carry-over from other donors' samples. The CDR3 runs from the conserved cysteine through the conserved F or W. The D gene is left open where the match is weak. Size is stated for part of the rows, as once, few or many counts, or as a class when the clone is expanded.

V gene,J gene,D gene,clone size,CDR3 protein,CDR3 DNA
TRBV28,TRBJ2-7,.,.,CASGPYHEQYF,TGTGCCAGCGGCCCTTATCACGAGCAGTACTTC
TRBV9,TRBJ1-4,.,.,CASSEGSLFGEKLFF,TGTGCCAGCAGCGAGGGGTCCCTGTTCGGTGAAAAACTGTTTTTT
TRBV19,TRBJ2-1,TRBD2,.,CASSIGLARDNEQFF,TGTGCCAGTAGTATAGGACTAGCGCGCGATAATGAGCAGTTCTTC
TRBV4-3,TRBJ1-1,TRBD1,.,CASSIRTGSEAFF,TGCGCCAGCAGCATCCGGACAGGGAGTGAAGCTTTCTTT
TRBV6-1,TRBJ1-2,.,.,CASNPGANYGYTF,TGTGCCAGCAACCCAGGGGCTAACTATGGCTACACCTTC
TRBV10-3,TRBJ1-4,TRBD1,.,CAIRQGLFEKLFF,TGTGCCATCAGACAGGGGTTATTTGAAAAACTGTTTTTT
TRBV19,TRBJ2-1,.,few,CASSNLAWLEREQFF,TGTGCCAGTAGTAATCTGGCGTGGCTTGAGCGTGAGCAGTTCTTC
TRBV30,TRBJ2-3,.,.,CAWNRGQNTDTQYF,TGTGCCTGGAACCGTGGACAGAACACAGATACGCAGTATTTT
TRBV11-3,TRBJ2-5,TRBD2,.,CASSKDNSGGAYKTQYF,TGTGCCAGCAGCAAAGACAATAGCGGGGGGGCCTATAAGACCCAGTACTTC
TRBV7-9,TRBJ1-2,TRBD1,few,CASSFTGQVGYGYTF,TGTGCCAGCAGCTTCACAGGACAGGTCGGCTATGGCTACACCTTC